The 7 T cell receptor beta chains listed next were all sequenced from one sample in a study of T-cell reconstitution after alpha-beta-depleted transplantation in children. Preparation of the TCRbeta library used unique molecular identifiers. TCRdb passed the PCR reads through MiXCR, listing each CDR3 protein once. The sample comprises fewer than 450,000 distinct CDR3 sequences, 15% to 20% of which are singletons, and about 41% rests with the top ten. This specimen consisted of PBMCs, mostly from graft donor cells, obtained 360 days after TCRalphabeta/CD19-depleted stem cell transplant. Source of these receptors: a male patient between 2 and 10 years old who had a stem cell transplant for acute lymphoblastic leukemia, so the T cells may come from the graft donor.

This clonotype was seen only a few times. This chain joins TRBV10-3 and TRBJ1-2; D remains unclear. V lost 6 bases to trimming and J lost 0 bases, with 14 bases between them. CDR1 is ENHRY and CDR2 is SYGVKD in the germline V gene. The CDR3 is 15 amino acids. CDR3 nucleotides: TGTGCCATCAGCCCCCCTTCGACACCTAACTATGGCTACACCTTC. This encodes CAISPPSTPNYGYTF.

The rearrangement links TRBV7-2 to TRBJ2-7; TRBD2 agrees at 11 bases. CDR1 and CDR2 (germline): SGHTA, FQGNSA. This CDR3 contains 16 residues. The V gene end was trimmed by 4 bases and the J gene end by 6 bases; junction bases not matched to a gene: 11. This chain's CDR3 is CASSYSSGRSQTEQYF. Written as DNA, the CDR3 is TGTGCCAGCAGCTACTCTAGCGGGAGGTCCCAGACCGAGCAGTACTTC.

The sample holds many counts of this clonotype. The chain uses TRBV6-1 and TRBJ2-6, with D perhaps assigned TRBD1 or TRBD2 (5 bases each). Germline-derived CDR1 and CDR2 are MNHNS and SASEGT. The CDR3 covers 14 residues. The ends were cut back, 6 bases at V and 1 base at J, with 7 bases in the middle. This CDR3 is CASRRGSGANVLTF. The CDR3 bases are TGTGCCAGCAGGAGGGGTTCTGGGGCCAACGTCCTGACTTTC.

This sequence joins TRBV2 and TRBJ2-3, with D possibly TRBD2 on 6 matching bases. The CDR3 sequence is 11 residues long. Germline-derived CDR1 and CDR2 are SNHLY and FYNNEI. V was shortened by 3 bases and J by 9 bases, with 7 bases between the two germline ends. The CDR3, as DNA: TGTGCCAGCAGTGAGGCGGGGACGCAGTATTTT. Its protein is CASSEAGTQYF. The whole variable domain, filled in from reference TRBV2 and TRBJ2-3, reads EPEVTQTPSHQVTQMGQEVILRCVPISNHLYFYWYRQILGQKVEFLVSFYNNEISEKSEIFDDQFSVERPDGSNFTLKIRSTKLEDSAMYFCASSEAGTQYFGPGTRLTVL.

The genes are TRBV9 and TRBJ2-3; D is perhaps TRBD2 (5 bases). Deletions cut 3 bases from V and 2 bases from J, with 10 bases between. The CDR3 is 14 amino acids. CDR1 is SGDLS and CDR2 is YYNGEE in the germline V gene. For the CDR3, the DNA is TGTGCCAGCAGCGAAAGCGGTTCCACAGATACGCAGTATTTT. Its protein product is CASSESGSTDTQYF.

The chain couples TRBV7-9 to TRBJ2-1; D is undetermined. CDR3 length: 14 amino acids. CDR1 SEHNR and CDR2 FQNEAQ come from the germline V gene (reference sequence). V lost 2 bases and J lost 2, with 7 bases in between. The CDR3 protein is CASSLRTTYNEQFF. The CDR3 DNA is TGTGCCAGCAGCTTACGTACGACCTACAATGAGCAGTTCTTC.

This sequence joins TRBV10-3 and TRBJ1-1; 7 positions agree with TRBD1. This CDR3 has 14 amino acids. The V gene's germline CDR1 is ENHRY and CDR2 SYGVKD. Trimming removed 3 bases from V and 0 bases from J; junction bases left unmatched: 1. The CDR3 loop is CAISDRGLNTEAFF. The DNA of the CDR3 is TGTGCCATCAGTGACAGGGGGTTGAACACTGAAGCTTTCTTT.